The 16 T cell receptor beta chains given below trace back to one sample, sequenced in a study of shared clonotypes between healthy human individuals. The table came from immunoSEQ multiplex PCR; TCRdb's copy has only in-frame clones and leaves some out. The sample includes under 1 million clones, more than 85% of them seen just once. The naive CD8 fraction comprised CD45RO-negative cells positively selected for CCR7 and excluded terminally differentiated effector memory CD45RA+ cells. Sequenced sample: naive CD8+ T cells sorted from blood. The receptors here all came from a man aged 25 to 45 in good health.

The chain couples TRBV10-2 to TRBJ2-7, with D unclear. Per the germline V gene, CDR1 is WSHSY and CDR2 is SAAADI. Trimming cost V 2 bases and J 7 bases, with 15 bases left between them. The CDR3 covers 14 residues. CDR3 nucleotide sequence: TGCGCCAGCAGTGAGATGGCGGCTTTGCGGGAGCAGTACTTC. This codes for CASSEMAALREQYF.

The rearrangement joins TRBV6-6 to TRBJ1-2; 7 positions match TRBD1. The germline V gene encodes CDR1 MNHNY and CDR2 SVGAGI (reference sequence). J lost 1 base, V lost 6 bases, and 8 bases had no gene match. The CDR3 consists of 15 residues. As DNA, the CDR3 is TGTGCCAGCAGCCCCGGGACAGTCCTTAACTATGGCTACACCTTC. It translates to CASSPGTVLNYGYTF.

This rearrangement joins TRBV27 to TRBJ2-1; possibly TRBD1 or TRBD2 for D (5 bases each). The CDR3 spans 12 residues. Trimming cost V 2 bases and J 12 bases, with 11 bases left between them. Germline V gene sequence: CDR1 MNHEY, CDR2 SMNVEV (reference sequence). CDR3 sequence reads: CASSLGGRVQFF. DNA of the CDR3: TGTGCCAGCAGTTTAGGGGGACGCGTGCAGTTCTTC.

The rearrangement uses TRBV25-1 and TRBJ2-7; D may be TRBD1 (5 bases). Germline CDR1 and CDR2: MGHDK and SYGVNS. This CDR3 is 15 amino acids long. V gave up 1 base and J gave up 1 base, with 11 bases separating them. The DNA of the CDR3 is TGTGCCAGCAGTGAATCACCGACAGAGTCCTACGAGCAGTACTTC. This encodes CASSESPTESYEQYF.

This clone was recorded only once. The chain employs TRBV7-9 and TRBJ2-1; D is unresolved. Germline V lookup: CDR1 SEHNR, CDR2 FQNEAQ (reference sequence). The CDR3 has 12 amino acids. Trimming took off 4 bases at V and 10 bases at J, with 11 bases between the two ends. The CDR3 DNA follows: TGTGCCAGCAGCTCCTCCCTAGGGGAGCAGTTCTTC. Translating it yields CASSSSLGEQFF. The variable domain in full, with the rest retrieved from reference TRBV7-9 and TRBJ2-1, is DTGVSQNPRHKITKRGQNVTFRCDPISEHNRLYWYRQTLGQGPEFLTYFQNEAQLEKSRLLSDRFSAERPKGSFSTLEIQRTEQGDSAMYLCASSSSLGEQFFGPGTRLTVL.

The V call is TRBV5-6, the J call TRBJ2-7, with 8 bases matching TRBD2. V lost 0 bases, J lost 3 bases, and 2 bases stayed unmatched. This CDR3 spans 14 amino acids. Germline V gene lookup returns CDR1 SGHDT and CDR2 YYEEEE. CDR3 in DNA: TGTGCCAGCAGCTTGGGGGGACTAGTCTACGAGCAGTACTTC. As protein: CASSLGGLVYEQYF.

The CDR3 DNA is TGTGCCAGCAGCCGTCAGGCAGGAGTAAGCTACGAGCAGTACTTC. Protein sequence: CASSRQAGVSYEQYF. The V and J genes are TRBV28 and TRBJ2-7; D is uncertain. The CDR3 contains 15 residues. The V gene lost 6 bases and the J gene lost 3 bases, with 18 bases spanning the gap. CDR1 and CDR2 from the germline V gene are MDHEN and SYDVKM.

This clone was counted once. The V and J genes are TRBV27 and TRBJ2-2; D might be TRBD1 (5 bases). Trimming took off 5 bases at V and 2 bases at J, with 9 bases between the two ends. The CDR3 is 14 amino acids. Germline-derived CDR1 and CDR2 are MNHEY and SMNVEV (reference sequence). CDR3 loop: CASSQGINTGELFF. The CDR3 bases are TGTGCCAGCAGTCAGGGTATAAACACCGGGGAGCTGTTTTTT.

Note on this clone: The same CDR3 is also encoded by other DNA sequences in this sample. The CDR3 DNA reads as TGTGCCAGCAGCCCGGGGTACGAGCAGTACTTC. This codes for CASSPGYEQYF. The rearrangement links TRBV7-9 to TRBJ2-7; D is possibly TRBD2 (5 bases). Germline-derived CDR1 and CDR2 are SEHNR and FQNEAQ (reference sequence). Trimming stripped 5 bases from V and 4 bases from J, with 6 bases between. The CDR3 loop spans 11 amino acids.

The chain recombines TRBV18 with TRBJ2-7; no clear D. Trimming shortened V by 1 base and J by 2 bases, and 9 bases separated the two germline ends. The CDR3 extends over 14 amino acids. Germline-derived CDR1 and CDR2 are KGHSH and LQKENI. The CDR3 DNA reads as TGTGCCAGCTCACCACAAACTGATGCCTACGAGCAGTACTTC. It codes for CASSPQTDAYEQYF. Filled out from reference TRBV18 and TRBJ2-7, the complete variable domain reads NAGVMQNPRHLVRRRGQEARLRCSPMKGHSHVYWYRQLPEEGLKFMVYLQKENIIDESGMPKERFSAEFPKEGPSILRIQQVVRGDSAAYFCASSPQTDAYEQYFGPGTRLTVT.

The V gene is TRBV7-8, the J gene TRBJ2-7, with 8 bases fitting TRBD2. Per the germline V gene, CDR1 is SGHVS and CDR2 is FQNEAQ. There are 17 residues in the CDR3. V trimming: 5 bases; J trimming: 1 base; junction bases outside the gene matches: 13. The chain's CDR3 is CASSPLGGTRVSYEQYF. The CDR3 DNA reads TGTGCCAGCAGCCCCCTGGGTGGGACTAGGGTATCCTACGAGCAGTACTTC.

The rearrangement joins TRBV5-5 to TRBJ1-1; weak D call: TRBD1 (5 bases). The CDR3 totals 14 residues. Trimming removed 2 bases from V and 3 bases from J, with 11 bases in between. Germline assignment: CDR1 SGHKS and CDR2 YYEKEE (reference sequence). CDR3 loop: CASSFRPGDTEAFF. The CDR3 DNA follows: TGTGCCAGCAGCTTCCGGCCGGGGGACACTGAAGCTTTCTTT.

The V call is TRBV6-4, the J call TRBJ2-3; TRBD2 agrees at 9 bases. The CDR3 is 14 residues long. Looked up from germline, CDR1 is MRHNA and CDR2 is SNTAGT. Trimming at V came to 4 bases and at J to 3 bases, leaving 2 bases not matched to a gene. This CDR3 is CASSGLAGTDTQYF. CDR3 DNA: TGTGCCAGCAGTGGGCTAGCGGGAACAGATACGCAGTATTTT.

The CDR3: CASSFTDSPFWFF. In nucleotides, the CDR3 is TGTGCCAGTAGTTTCACCGACAGTCCCTTTTGGTTCTTC. V is TRBV19 and J is TRBJ2-1; D perhaps matches TRBD1 (5 bases). Germline CDR1 is LNHDA and CDR2 is SQIVND (reference sequence). The germline V and J ends were trimmed by 5 bases and 15 bases, with 20 bases remaining between them. The CDR3 loop spans 13 amino acids.

The chain uses TRBV6-1 and TRBJ1-5, with D unresolved. The ends were cut back, 0 bases at V and 5 bases at J, with 14 bases in the middle. CDR1 and CDR2 from the germline V gene are MNHNS and SASEGT. The CDR3 spans 16 residues. CDR3 nucleotide sequence: TGTGCCAGCAGTGAAGCGGCCGCCAGATCGGATCAGCCCCAGCATTTT. Translating it yields CASSEAAARSDQPQHF.

This chain connects TRBV18 to TRBJ2-1; possibly TRBD2 for D (6 bases). Trimming shortened V by 2 bases and J by 8 bases, and 16 bases separated the two germline ends. Per the germline V gene, CDR1 is KGHSH and CDR2 is LQKENI. This CDR3 has 15 residues. This chain's CDR3 is CASSPISTSFYEQFF. Written as DNA, the CDR3 is TGTGCCAGCTCACCAATTTCGACTAGTTTCTATGAGCAGTTCTTC.